The clone carrying this T cell receptor beta chain was detected ten times or more. The antigen remains undetermined. The data are from a study of CD8 T cells in ankylosing spondylitis. The V gene lost 6 bases and the J gene lost 3 bases, with 18 bases spanning the gap. From germline, CDR1 is DFQATT and CDR2 SNEGSKA (reference sequence). The CDR3 runs 15 residues. General observations from the study: One TCR beta motif, made up of seven to nine highly homologous variants, appeared characteristic of ankylosing spondylitis blood. Matched ankylosing spondylitis synovial fluid reportedly contained a significantly enriched population of disease-linked clones.

It was by quantitative 5'-RACE with molecular barcodes that TCR beta libraries were made. TCRdb passed the 5' RACE reads through MiXCR, listing each CDR3 protein once. The sample carries about 170,000 distinct CDR3 sequences, approximately 20% recorded once. The receptor was derived from a male donor with ankylosing spondylitis or in good health (not recorded which). What was sequenced was blood, either unsorted or a sorted T cell fraction (not recorded which). The genes are TRBV20-1 and TRBJ2-1; D might be TRBD2 (7 bases). CDR3 in amino acids: CSAPDSREDYNEQFF. CDR3 DNA: TGCAGTGCCCCGGACAGTCGGGAGGACTACAATGAGCAGTTCTTC.